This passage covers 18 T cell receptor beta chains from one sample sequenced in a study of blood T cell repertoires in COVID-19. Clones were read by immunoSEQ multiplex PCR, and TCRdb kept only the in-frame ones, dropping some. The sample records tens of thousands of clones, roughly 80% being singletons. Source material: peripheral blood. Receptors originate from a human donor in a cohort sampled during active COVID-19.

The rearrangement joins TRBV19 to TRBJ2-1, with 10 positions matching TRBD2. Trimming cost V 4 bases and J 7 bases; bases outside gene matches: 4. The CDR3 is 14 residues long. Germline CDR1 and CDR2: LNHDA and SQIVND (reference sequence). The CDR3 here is CASSKAGGRNEQFF. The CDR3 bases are TGTGCCAGTAGTAAAGCGGGGGGGCGAAATGAGCAGTTCTTC.

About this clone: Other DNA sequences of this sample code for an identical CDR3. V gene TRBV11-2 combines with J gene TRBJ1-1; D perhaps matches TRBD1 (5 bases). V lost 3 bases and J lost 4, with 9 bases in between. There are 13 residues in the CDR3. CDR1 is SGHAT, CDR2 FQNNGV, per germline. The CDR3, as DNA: TGTGCCAGCAGCTTTCCCGGGGGCACTGAAGCTTTCTTT. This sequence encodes CASSFPGGTEAFF.

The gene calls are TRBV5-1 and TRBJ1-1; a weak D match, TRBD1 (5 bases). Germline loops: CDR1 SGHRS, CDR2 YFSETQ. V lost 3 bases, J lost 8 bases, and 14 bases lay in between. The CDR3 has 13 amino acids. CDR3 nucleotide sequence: TGCGCCAGCAGCTCGAACACAGGAGGGGAAGCTTTCTTT. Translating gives CASSSNTGGEAFF.

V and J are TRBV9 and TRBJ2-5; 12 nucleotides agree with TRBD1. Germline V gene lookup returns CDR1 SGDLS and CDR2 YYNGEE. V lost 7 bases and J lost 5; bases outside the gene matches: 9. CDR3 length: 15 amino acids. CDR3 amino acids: CASQPGQGAAETQYF. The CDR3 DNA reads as TGTGCCAGCCAGCCGGGACAGGGGGCGGCGGAGACCCAGTACTTC.

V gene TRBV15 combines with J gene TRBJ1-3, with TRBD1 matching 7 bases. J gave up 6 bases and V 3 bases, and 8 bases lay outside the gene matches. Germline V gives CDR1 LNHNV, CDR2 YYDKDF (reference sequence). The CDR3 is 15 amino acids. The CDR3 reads CATSRDRTELNTIYF. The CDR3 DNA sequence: TGTGCCACCAGCAGGGACAGGACGGAGTTAAACACCATATATTTT. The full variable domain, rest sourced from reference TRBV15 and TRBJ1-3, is DAMVIQNPRYQVTQFGKPVTLSCSQTLNHNVMYWYQQKSSQAPKLLFHYYDKDFNNEADTPDNFQSRRPNTSFCFLDIRSPGLGDTAMYLCATSRDRTELNTIYFGEGSWLTVV.

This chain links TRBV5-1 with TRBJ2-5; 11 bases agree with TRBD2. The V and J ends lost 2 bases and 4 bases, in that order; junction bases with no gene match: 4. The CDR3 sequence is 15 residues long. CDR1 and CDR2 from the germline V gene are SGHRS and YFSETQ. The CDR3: CASSFSGGDGETQYF. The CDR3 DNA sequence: TGCGCCAGCAGCTTTAGCGGGGGGGATGGAGAGACCCAGTACTTC.

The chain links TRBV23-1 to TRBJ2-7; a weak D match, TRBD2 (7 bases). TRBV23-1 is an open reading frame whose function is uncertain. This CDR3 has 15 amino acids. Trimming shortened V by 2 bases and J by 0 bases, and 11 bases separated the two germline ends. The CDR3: CASSQKGGVSYEQYV. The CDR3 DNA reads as TGCGCCAGCAGTCAAAAAGGGGGGGTCTCCTACGAGCAGTACGTC.

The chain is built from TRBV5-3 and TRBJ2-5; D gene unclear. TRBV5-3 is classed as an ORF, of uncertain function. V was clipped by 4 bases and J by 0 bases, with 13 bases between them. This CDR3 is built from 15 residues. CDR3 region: CARSAPPGYQETQYF. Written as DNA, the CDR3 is TGTGCCAGAAGCGCCCCTCCCGGGTACCAAGAGACCCAGTACTTC.

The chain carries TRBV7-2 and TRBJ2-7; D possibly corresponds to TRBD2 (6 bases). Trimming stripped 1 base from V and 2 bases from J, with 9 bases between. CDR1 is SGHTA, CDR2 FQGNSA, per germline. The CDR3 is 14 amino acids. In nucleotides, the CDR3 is TGTGCCAGCAGCTTAGATAGCGGCCCCTACGAGCAGTACTTC. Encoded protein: CASSLDSGPYEQYF.

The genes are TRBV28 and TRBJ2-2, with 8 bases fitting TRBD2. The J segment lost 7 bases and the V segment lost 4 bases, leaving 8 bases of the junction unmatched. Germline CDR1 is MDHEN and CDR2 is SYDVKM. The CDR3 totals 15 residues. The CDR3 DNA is TGTGCCAGCAGTTGGCCGGCGGGGGGTAGCGGGGAGCTGTTTTTT. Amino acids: CASSWPAGGSGELFF.

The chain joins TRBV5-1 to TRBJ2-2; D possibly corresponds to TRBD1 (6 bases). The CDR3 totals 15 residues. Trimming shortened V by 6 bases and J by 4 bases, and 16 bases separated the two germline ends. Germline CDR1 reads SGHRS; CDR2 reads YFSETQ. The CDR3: CASNGQGLTTGELFF. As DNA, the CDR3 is TGCGCCAGCAACGGGCAGGGGCTTACCACCGGGGAGCTGTTTTTT.

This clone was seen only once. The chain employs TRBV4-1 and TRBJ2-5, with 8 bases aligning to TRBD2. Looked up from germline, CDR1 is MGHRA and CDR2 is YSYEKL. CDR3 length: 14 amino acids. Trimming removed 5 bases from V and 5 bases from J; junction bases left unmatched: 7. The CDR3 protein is CASSLGSGVETQYF. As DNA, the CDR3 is TGCGCCAGCAGCTTAGGTAGCGGGGTCGAGACCCAGTACTTC.

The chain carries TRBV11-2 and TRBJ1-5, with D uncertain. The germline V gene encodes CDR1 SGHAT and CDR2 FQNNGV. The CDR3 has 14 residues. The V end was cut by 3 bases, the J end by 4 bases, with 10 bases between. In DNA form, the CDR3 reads TGTGCCAGCAGCTTCGAGGCCACAAATCAGCCCCAGCATTTT. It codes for CASSFEATNQPQHF.

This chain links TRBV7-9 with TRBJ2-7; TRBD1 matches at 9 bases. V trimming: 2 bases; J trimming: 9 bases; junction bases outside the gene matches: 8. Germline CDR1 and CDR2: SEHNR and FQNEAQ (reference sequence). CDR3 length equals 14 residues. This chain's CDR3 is CASSLMTGQGPQYV. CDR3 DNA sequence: TGTGCCAGCAGCTTAATGACTGGACAGGGGCCGCAGTACGTC.

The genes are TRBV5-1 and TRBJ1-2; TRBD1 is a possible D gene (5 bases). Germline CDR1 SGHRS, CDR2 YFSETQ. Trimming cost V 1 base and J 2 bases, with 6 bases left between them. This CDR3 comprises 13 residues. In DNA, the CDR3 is TGCGCCAGCAGCTTGAACAGGAACTATGGCTACACCTTC. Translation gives CASSLNRNYGYTF.

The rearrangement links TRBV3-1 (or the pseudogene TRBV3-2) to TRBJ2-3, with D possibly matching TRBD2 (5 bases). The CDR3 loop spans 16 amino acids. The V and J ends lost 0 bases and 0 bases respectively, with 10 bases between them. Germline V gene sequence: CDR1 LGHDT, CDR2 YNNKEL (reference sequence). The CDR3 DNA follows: TGTGCCAGCAGCCAAGAAGTCGGGGTTAGCACAGATACGCAGTATTTT. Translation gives CASSQEVGVSTDTQYF.

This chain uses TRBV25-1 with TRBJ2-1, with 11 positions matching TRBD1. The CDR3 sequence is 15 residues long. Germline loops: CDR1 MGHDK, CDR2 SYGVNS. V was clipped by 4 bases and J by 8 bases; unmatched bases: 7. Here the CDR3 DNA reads TGTGCCAGCAGTGCCAATGGACAGGGGGCCGATGAGCAGTTCTTC. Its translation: CASSANGQGADEQFF.

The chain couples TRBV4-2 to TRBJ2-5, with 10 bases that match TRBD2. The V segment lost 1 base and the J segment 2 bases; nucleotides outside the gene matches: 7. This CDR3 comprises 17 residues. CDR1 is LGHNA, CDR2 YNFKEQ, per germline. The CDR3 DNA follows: TGTGCCAGCAGCCAAGGGAGTCAGCGGGGGGGACAAGAGACCCAGTACTTC. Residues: CASSQGSQRGGQETQYF.